This T cell receptor beta chain was sequenced for a study of blood T cell repertoires in COVID-19 (dated by TCRdb to about 2020). Study-wide context: Samples covering the acute and convalescent phases of COVID-19 were provided by collaborators in the United States, Italy and Spain. The material from the prospective study consisted of cDNA or gDNA derived from T cells, B-cell-depleted T cells, or PBMCs. Deeply sampled blood TCRbeta repertoires from subjects exposed to, actively infected with, or recovered from COVID-19 were included in the dataset. The repertoires were released in a freely available public database intended as a resource for research on the immune response to SARS-CoV-2. Samples came from the ongoing ImmuneRACE study (first 160 participants) plus 1,254 subjects from 6 global collaborators. The sample metadata nearly always contained a de-identified subject ID, COVID-19 status, age in years and sex. HLA class I and class II types, where available, came from metadata supplied by the sample provider rather than from assay-based typing. Points the paper makes about the study in general: The quantity of clinical and demographic metadata differed by source and by participant and was supplied without curation.

TCRbeta CDR3 regions were amplified from genomic DNA by means of the immunoSEQ Assay, a bias-controlled multiplex PCR. Processing in the source paper ran as follows. The number of nucleated cells in each sample was estimated from the amplification of reference gene primers within the assay. To quantify the absolute abundance of each unique TCRbeta CDR3 rearrangement, sequence reads were collapsed and filtered. Productive Simpson clonality was computed per sample as the square root of Simpson's diversity index over productive rearrangements. Here the immuneACCESS table is served through TCRdb, limited to in-frame sequences with V and J called. Missing clones are a known gap in these copies; in checked studies unresolved V genes cover under half, and the rest lacks a known reason. That table furnishes V, J and clone size, whereas the DNA furnished D and trimming. The sample table holds fewer than 250,000 clones, of which about 89% were seen once. The leading ten clones occupy 4% to 5.5% of the sample.

V lost 2 bases and J lost 1 base; the stretch between them is 6 bases long. The CDR3 starts with the cysteine, ends with the phenylalanine, and has 13 residues. Here the CDR3 DNA is all that survives: 39 bases in frame from base 1. CDR1 and CDR2, per the germline V gene, are SGHRS and YFSETQ. A remark on this clone: Its antigen specificity is not known. No base quality information exists; no much larger clone differs at one position. Other DNA sequences in this sample translate to the same CDR3.

Each collaborating institution followed its own protocols to collect whole blood in K2EDTA tubes. For TCRbeta analysis, collaborator samples were shipped as frozen whole blood, as isolated PBMCs, or as DNA extracted from either sample type. The rearranged chain carries TRBV5-1 and TRBJ1-1, and perhaps TRBD1 as D gene, on 6 matching bases. Sequencing input: peripheral blood. This clonotype was sampled from a woman in her thirties or forties with acute or convalescent COVID-19. The nucleotides read TGCGCCAGCAGCTTCAGGGGGAACACTGAAGCTTTCTTT. Its translation reads: CASSFRGNTEAFF.